One sample yielded the 28 T cell receptor beta chains listed below, sequenced in a study of blood T cell repertoires in COVID-19. TCRdb's copy holds only in-frame clones and misses some; the assay was immunoSEQ multiplex PCR. The sample has about 120,000 clones; roughly 85% are singletons. The sample consisted of peripheral blood. The receptors come from an elderly woman with acute or convalescent COVID-19.

The rearrangement links TRBV23-1 to TRBJ1-2; a weak D match, TRBD1 (5 bases). TRBV23-1 counts as an open reading frame of uncertain function. The CDR3 extends over 15 amino acids. The ends were cut back, 4 bases at V and 0 bases at J, with 12 bases in the middle. The DNA of the CDR3 is TGCGCCAGCAGTCGTGCAGGGATCCCTAACTATGGCTACACCTTC. Translating gives CASSRAGIPNYGYTF.

The table lists this clone with a few counts. The V call is TRBV28, the J call TRBJ1-6, with a weak D call TRBD1 (6 bases). CDR1 and CDR2 (germline): MDHEN, SYDVKM. The CDR3 consists of 15 residues. Trimming removed 3 bases at V and 7 bases at J, with 13 bases between. The CDR3 region is CASSLMGAQNSPLHF. Here the CDR3 DNA reads TGTGCCAGCAGTTTGATGGGGGCTCAGAATTCACCCCTCCACTTT.

This clone appeared a single time. The genes are TRBV6-6 and TRBJ1-4; D unresolved. V was shortened by 2 bases and J by 3 bases, with 7 bases between the two germline ends. Germline values: CDR1 MNHNY, CDR2 SVGAGI (reference sequence). This CDR3 has 14 amino acids. The CDR3 nucleotides read TGTGCCAGCAGTTACCGTGTCCCTAATGAAAAACTGTTTTTT. Its protein product is CASSYRVPNEKLFF.

V gene TRBV3-1 (or the pseudogene TRBV3-2) combines with J gene TRBJ1-1, with D hard to call. CDR1 LGHDT and CDR2 YNNKEL come from the germline V gene (reference sequence). The V and J ends lost 0 bases and 8 bases respectively, with 7 bases between them. This CDR3 spans 12 amino acids. The CDR3 here is CASSQDTREAFF. DNA of the CDR3: TGTGCCAGCAGCCAAGATACCAGAGAAGCTTTCTTT.

The rearrangement joins TRBV2 to TRBJ1-2; TRBD1 might be the D (6 bases). The CDR3 loop spans 14 amino acids. CDR1 and CDR2 from the germline V gene are SNHLY and FYNNEI. The V end was cut by 7 bases, the J end by 7 bases, with 19 bases between. The CDR3 loop reads CASTWTSGVGGYTF. CDR3 nucleotide sequence: TGTGCCAGCACGTGGACCTCAGGGGTCGGTGGCTACACCTTC.

This rearrangement joins TRBV7-3 to TRBJ1-1, with unresolved D. Trimming took 1 base from V and 4 from J, leaving 7 bases between them. Germline CDR1 is SGHTA and CDR2 is FQGTGA. This CDR3 is built from 13 residues. The CDR3 DNA reads as TGTGCCAGCAGCTTAAACGCGGGCACTGAAGCTTTCTTT. This codes for CASSLNAGTEAFF.

The chain is built from TRBV2 and TRBJ1-6, with no clear D. CDR3 length: 15 residues. Germline V CDR1 and CDR2: SNHLY, FYNNEI. Trimming shortened V by 7 bases and J by 0 bases, and 10 bases separated the two germline ends. CDR3 region: CASTEQSSYNSPLHF. The CDR3 DNA is TGTGCCAGCACCGAACAGAGCTCCTATAATTCACCCCTCCACTTT.

V and J are TRBV29-1 and TRBJ1-1; D possibly corresponds to TRBD1 (6 bases). V lost 5 bases to trimming and J lost 5 bases, with 12 bases between them. CDR3 length: 12 amino acids. Germline values: CDR1 SQVTM, CDR2 ANQGSEA. The CDR3 here is CSVRDMGTEAFF. The CDR3 coding sequence is TGCAGCGTTCGGGACATGGGGACTGAAGCTTTCTTT.

This chain connects TRBV5-8 to TRBJ2-1; D might be TRBD2 (5 bases). The CDR3 has 15 residues. V lost 4 bases and J lost 8, with 19 bases in between. The V gene's germline CDR1 is SGHTS and CDR2 YDEGEE. CDR3 bases: TGTGCCAGCAGCCTGGGAATGGAGGTACCGCATGAGCAGTTCTTC. This codes for CASSLGMEVPHEQFF.

The chain has TRBV5-6 and TRBJ2-4; no reliable D call. The V gene's germline CDR1 is SGHDT and CDR2 YYEEEE. Deletions cut 2 bases from V and 3 bases from J, with 9 bases between. The CDR3 extends over 14 amino acids. DNA of the CDR3: TGTGCCAGCAGCTTCTATGCAGGCAAAAACATTCAGTACTTC. Its translation is CASSFYAGKNIQYF.

CDR3 sequence reads: CASSQASAGLYGYTF. In DNA, the CDR3 is TGTGCCAGCAGCCAAGCTTCGGCGGGGCTCTATGGCTACACCTTC. The chain is built from TRBV14 and TRBJ1-2; D possibly corresponds to TRBD1 (5 bases). This CDR3 region has 15 residues. Trimming stripped 1 base from V and 4 bases from J, with 13 bases between. Per the germline V gene, CDR1 is SGHDN and CDR2 is FVKESK.

The gene calls are TRBV7-2 and TRBJ1-1; D is possibly TRBD1 (6 bases). The V end lost 2 bases, the J end lost 6 bases, and 13 bases lay between the germline ends. CDR1 and CDR2 from the germline V gene are SGHTA and FQGNSA. There are 14 residues in the CDR3. The DNA of the CDR3 is TGTGCCAGCAGCTTACGTGGGGGCAAGTCTGAAGCTTTCTTT. Protein product: CASSLRGGKSEAFF.

The rearrangement links TRBV19 to TRBJ2-2; the match to TRBD1 covers 9 bases. V trimming: 7 bases; J trimming: 7 bases; junction bases outside the gene matches: 10. Germline lookup yields CDR1 LNHDA and CDR2 SQIVND (reference sequence). CDR3 length: 15 residues. The CDR3, as DNA: TGTGCCAGTACCCGGCGGGACAGGGAGGTCGGGGAGCTGTTTTTT. Residues: CASTRRDREVGELFF.

This chain uses TRBV7-2 with TRBJ1-2; D remains unclear. Germline CDR1 SGHTA, CDR2 FQGNSA. The CDR3 is 13 residues long. Trimming stripped 2 bases from V and 6 bases from J, with 10 bases between. CDR3 nucleotide sequence: TGTGCCAGCAGCTTATTGGGCATCGATGGCTACACCTTC. Protein sequence: CASSLLGIDGYTF.

The rearrangement links TRBV7-8 to TRBJ2-3; D might be TRBD1 (6 bases). Germline CDR1 and CDR2: SGHVS and FQNEAQ. CDR3 length: 14 amino acids. Trimming took 3 bases from V and 5 from J, leaving 12 bases between them. The CDR3 coding sequence is TGTGCCAGCAGCTTCAGAGGGGGTCAAGATACGCAGTATTTT. Amino acid sequence: CASSFRGGQDTQYF.

This rearrangement joins TRBV9 to TRBJ2-5; 8 bases are shared with TRBD1. The V and J ends lost 4 bases and 5 bases, in that order; junction bases with no gene match: 13. CDR1 is SGDLS, CDR2 YYNGEE, per germline. The CDR3 extends over 16 amino acids. CDR3 bases: TGTGCCAGCAGCTTTTCCGCCGGACAGGGAAGGGAGACCCAGTACTTC. Protein product: CASSFSAGQGRETQYF.

This chain uses TRBV28 with TRBJ1-6; D remains ambiguous. The germline V gene has CDR1 MDHEN and CDR2 SYDVKM. CDR3 length equals 14 residues. Trimming shortened V by 7 bases and J by 4 bases, and 11 bases separated the two germline ends. CDR3 amino acids: CASKESSYNSPLHF. The CDR3 region has the DNA TGTGCCAGCAAAGAGTCTTCGTATAATTCACCCCTCCACTTT.

Notes on this clone: Within the sample, other DNA sequences also encode this same CDR3. V gene TRBV12-3 or TRBV12-4 combines with J gene TRBJ2-1; unclear D gene. The CDR3 is made up of 12 amino acids. V was clipped by 3 bases and J by 7 bases, with 7 bases between them. The CDR3, as DNA: TGTGCCAGCAGTTTCTCGAGGAATGAGCAGTTCTTC. It translates to CASSFSRNEQFF.

This rearrangement joins TRBV2 to TRBJ2-1; a weak D match, TRBD2 (5 bases). The V gene lost 6 bases and the J gene lost 4 bases, with 10 bases spanning the gap. Germline lookup yields CDR1 SNHLY and CDR2 FYNNEI. The CDR3 has 13 residues. The CDR3 loop is CASRGSGYNEQFF. The CDR3 DNA sequence: TGTGCCAGCAGGGGTTCGGGATACAATGAGCAGTTCTTC.

This clone was detected once. The chain carries TRBV11-2 and TRBJ1-1; D is possibly TRBD1 (6 bases). CDR1 SGHAT and CDR2 FQNNGV come from the germline V gene. Trimming left V 1 base short and J 0 bases short, with 12 bases between. The CDR3 is 16 residues long. For the CDR3, the DNA is TGTGCCAGCAGCTTAGTAGGGGGGGGGATGAACACTGAAGCTTTCTTT. The encoded protein is CASSLVGGGMNTEAFF.

This chain uses TRBV3-1 (or the pseudogene TRBV3-2) with TRBJ1-2; 8 nucleotides line up with TRBD1. Trimming removed 2 bases from V and 5 bases from J; junction bases left unmatched: 19. The CDR3 is made up of 19 amino acids. Germline V gives CDR1 LGHDT, CDR2 YNNKEL (reference sequence). CDR3 protein: CASSQLISSGTGRGYGYTF. CDR3 nucleotide sequence: TGTGCCAGCAGCCAACTCATCAGCTCCGGGACAGGACGGGGTTATGGCTACACCTTC.

The genes are TRBV18 and TRBJ2-3; 9 bases fit TRBD1. With 4 bases clipped from V and 15 bases from J, the junction kept 17 bases outside the gene matches. The germline V gene encodes CDR1 KGHSH and CDR2 LQKENI. The CDR3 covers 15 residues. Here the CDR3 reads CASSLQEQMGTGYYF. CDR3 DNA sequence: TGTGCCAGCTCACTCCAAGAGCAAATGGGGACAGGGTACTATTTT.

This clone showed up just once. This sequence joins TRBV5-8 and TRBJ1-1; no definite D call. CDR1 is SGHTS and CDR2 is YDEGEE in the germline V gene. The CDR3 runs to 13 residues. The germline V and J ends were trimmed by 2 bases and 7 bases, with 12 bases remaining between them. This chain's CDR3 is CASSFALVDEAFF. CDR3 coding DNA: TGTGCCAGCAGCTTTGCTCTAGTGGATGAAGCTTTCTTT.

The chain has TRBV5-1 and TRBJ2-1; 15 bases line up with TRBD2. CDR3 size: 17 residues. From germline, CDR1 is SGHRS and CDR2 YFSETQ. J was trimmed by 4 bases and V by 3 bases; bases with no gene match: 5. The CDR3 here is CASSSRGLAGGYNEQFF. The CDR3 nucleotides read TGCGCCAGCAGCTCGAGGGGACTAGCGGGGGGATACAATGAGCAGTTCTTC.

The rearrangement uses TRBV7-9 and TRBJ1-1; D not resolved. The CDR3 spans 13 residues. Trimming took off 5 bases at V and 5 bases at J, with 12 bases between the two ends. Germline V gene lookup returns CDR1 SEHNR and CDR2 FQNEAQ (reference sequence). CDR3 region: CASSAQSRTEAFF. The CDR3 region has the DNA TGTGCCAGCAGCGCCCAAAGCAGGACTGAAGCTTTCTTT. Full variable domain (remainder filled in from reference TRBV7-9 and TRBJ1-1): DTGVSQNPRHKITKRGQNVTFRCDPISEHNRLYWYRQTLGQGPEFLTYFQNEAQLEKSRLLSDRFSAERPKGSFSTLEIQRTEQGDSAMYLCASSAQSRTEAFFGQGTRLTVV.

This chain connects TRBV6-5 to TRBJ1-2, with TRBD1 as a possible D gene (5 bases). CDR1 and CDR2 from the germline V gene are MNHEY and SVGAGI. V gave up 3 bases and J gave up 4 bases, with 9 bases separating them. This CDR3 contains 13 residues. This chain's CDR3 is CASSYSRVYGYTF. The CDR3 region has the DNA TGTGCCAGCAGTTATAGCAGGGTCTATGGCTACACCTTC.

This clone was seen a few times. This chain uses TRBV7-9 with TRBJ1-3; D is unclear. Trimming took off 1 base at V and 3 bases at J, with 16 bases between the two ends. Germline CDR1 is SEHNR and CDR2 is FQNEAQ (reference sequence). This CDR3 region has 17 residues. The CDR3 region is CASSLGGSSGGGNTIYF. The CDR3 nucleotides read TGTGCCAGCAGCTTAGGCGGGAGCTCGGGCGGTGGAAACACCATATATTTT.

The rearrangement links TRBV5-4 to TRBJ2-1, with 9 nucleotides matching TRBD2. This CDR3 comprises 14 residues. Per the germline V gene, CDR1 is SGHNT and CDR2 is YYREEE (reference sequence). V shed 2 bases and J 7 bases; nucleotides not matched to a gene: 4. CDR3 sequence: CASSFSGGWNEQFF. The CDR3 DNA is TGTGCCAGCAGCTTCAGCGGGGGGTGGAATGAGCAGTTCTTC.